The rows below give T cell receptor beta chains drawn from one sample of a study of technical replicates of blood from a few donors. Libraries were prepared by immunoSEQ multiplex PCR; TCRdb keeps only in-frame clonotypes and omits some of them. Here the sample spans some 70,000 clones, over 95% being singletons. Sequencing input: T cells isolated from PBMCs. The source of these receptors is a human donor in good health. Both conserved end residues are part of each CDR3. A D gene is named only where the DNA matches it firmly. Expanded clones get a size class; other rows say once, few or many, or leave the size out.

J gene	clone size	D gene	V gene	CDR3 protein	CDR3 DNA
TRBJ2-5	NA	TRBD2	TRBV27	CASSSYPPASGRWEETQYF	TGTGCCAGCAGCTCATACCCTCCGGCTAGCGGGAGGTGGGAAGAGACCCAGTACTTC
TRBJ2-3	NA	TRBD1	TRBV5-1	CASSSKTGASTDTQYF	TGCGCCAGCAGCTCCAAGACAGGGGCCAGCACAGATACGCAGTATTTT
TRBJ2-7	NA	NA	TRBV5-1	CASSLAPGSHEQYF	TGCGCCAGCAGCTTGGCCCCAGGGTCCCACGAGCAGTACTTC
TRBJ2-7	NA	TRBD2	TRBV4-2	CASSQLGPGGPSEQYF	TGTGCCAGCAGCCAACTCGGACCGGGAGGCCCGTCCGAGCAGTACTTC
TRBJ2-5	NA	TRBD1	TRBV30	CAWRERLNRGTQYF	TGTGCCTGGAGGGAGCGATTGAACAGGGGAACCCAGTACTTC
TRBJ2-7	once	NA	TRBV4-2	CASSQDLGQPYEQYF	TGTGCCAGCAGCCAAGATCTGGGACAACCCTACGAGCAGTACTTC
TRBJ2-3	once	NA	TRBV9	CASSVGGQPTDTQYF	TGTGCCAGCAGCGTAGGAGGACAACCCACAGATACGCAGTATTTT
TRBJ2-6	once	NA	TRBV7-3	CASSFRTPVAGANVLTF	TGTGCCAGCAGCTTCCGGACACCGGTCGCTGGGGCCAACGTCCTGACTTTC
TRBJ1-1	NA	TRBD1	TRBV4-1	CASTRDRNSPTEAFF	TGCGCCAGCACCCGGGACAGGAATTCCCCCACTGAAGCTTTCTTT
TRBJ1-5	NA	TRBD1	TRBV12-5	CASSPTGFNQPQHF	TGTGCTAGTTCCCCGACAGGGTTCAATCAGCCCCAGCATTTT
TRBJ2-5	NA	NA	TRBV5-4	CASSLAAEETQYF	TGTGCCAGCAGCTTGGCGGCGGAAGAGACCCAGTACTTC
TRBJ1-4	NA	TRBD1	TRBV6-6	CASRRRQGGGEKLFF	TGTGCCAGCAGACGAAGACAGGGTGGGGGGGAAAAACTGTTTTTT
TRBJ1-1	NA	NA	TRBV6-5	CASSRGPEAFF	TGTGCCAGCAGCAGGGGTCCCGAAGCTTTCTTT
TRBJ2-2	NA	NA	TRBV19	CASSKGTNTGELFF	TGTGCCAGTAGTAAGGGGACGAACACCGGGGAGCTGTTTTTT
TRBJ2-7	NA	TRBD1	TRBV28	CASITPSRDRAYEQYF	TGTGCCAGCATTACACCGTCGCGGGACAGGGCTTACGAGCAGTACTTC
TRBJ2-7	once	NA	TRBV27	CASSLRPDPLLYEQYF	TGTGCCAGCAGTTTACGGCCCGACCCACTACTATACGAGCAGTACTTC
TRBJ2-3	NA	NA	TRBV7-9	CASSPTAASTDTQYF	TGTGCCAGCAGCCCGACAGCCGCTAGCACAGATACGCAGTATTTT
TRBJ2-7	NA	TRBD2	TRBV11-1	CASSLELAGNEQYF	TGTGCCAGCAGCTTGGAGTTAGCGGGGAACGAGCAGTACTTC
TRBJ2-4	NA	NA	TRBV5-4	CASRDSIGDIQYF	TGTGCCAGCAGGGACTCGATTGGGGACATTCAGTACTTC
TRBJ2-7	NA	NA	TRBV10-3	CAISSDKLSNEQYF	TGTGCCATCAGCTCTGACAAATTAAGTAACGAGCAGTACTTC
TRBJ2-1	NA	NA	TRBV19	CASSIGQGPYNEQFF	TGTGCCAGTAGTATAGGGCAGGGGCCTTACAATGAGCAGTTCTTC
TRBJ2-7	NA	NA	TRBV7-9	CASSLVTGLYEQYF	TGTGCCAGCAGCTTAGTGACAGGTCTATACGAGCAGTACTTC
TRBJ1-1	NA	NA	TRBV5-1	CASSFEGMDTEAFF	TGCGCCAGCAGCTTCGAGGGAATGGACACTGAAGCTTTCTTT
TRBJ2-7	NA	NA	TRBV7-3	CASSLNGGTQAYEQYF	TGTGCCAGCAGCTTAAATGGGGGGACTCAAGCCTACGAGCAGTACTTC
TRBJ2-5	NA	TRBD2	TRBV14	CASSHFLGSRGDETQYF	TGTGCCAGCAGCCATTTTCTCGGGAGCCGGGGGGACGAGACCCAGTACTTC
TRBJ1-1	NA	TRBD1	TRBV4-1	CASSQDTGGTEAFF	TGCGCCAGCAGCCAAGATACAGGGGGCACTGAAGCTTTCTTT
TRBJ1-2	NA	NA	TRBV2	CASSENGRLFYGYTF	TGTGCCAGCAGTGAAAATGGGCGATTGTTCTATGGCTACACCTTC
TRBJ2-1	NA	TRBD2	TRBV18	CASSPAAGVYNEQFF	TGTGCCAGCTCACCAGCTGCGGGAGTCTACAATGAGCAGTTCTTC
TRBJ2-1	NA	NA	TRBV5-1	CASSFNIPYNEQFF	TGCGCCAGCAGCTTTAACATACCGTACAATGAGCAGTTCTTC
TRBJ2-2	few	NA	TRBV19	CASSILGGTGELFF	TGTGCCAGTAGTATATTGGGGGGCACCGGGGAGCTGTTTTTT
TRBJ2-2	NA	NA	TRBV9	CASSVQTTGELFF	TGTGCCAGCAGCGTACAAACTACCGGGGAGCTGTTTTTT
TRBJ2-2	NA	TRBD1	TRBV7-2	CASSLNRGGGELFF	TGTGCCAGCAGCTTAAACAGGGGCGGCGGGGAGCTGTTTTTT
TRBJ2-1	NA	NA	TRBV29-1	CSVEGRLAVSYNEQFF	TGCAGCGTTGAAGGTAGGCTAGCTGTCTCCTACAATGAGCAGTTCTTC
TRBJ2-7	NA	TRBD1	TRBV6-5	CASSQGAVNEQYF	TGTGCCAGCAGTCAGGGGGCGGTAAACGAGCAGTACTTC
TRBJ2-3	NA	TRBD2	TRBV19	CASTVAGGYDTQYF	TGTGCCAGTACAGTAGCGGGAGGTTACGATACGCAGTATTTT
TRBJ2-7	NA	NA	TRBV28	CASRRQSSYEQYF	TGTGCCAGCAGACGACAGAGCTCCTACGAGCAGTACTTC